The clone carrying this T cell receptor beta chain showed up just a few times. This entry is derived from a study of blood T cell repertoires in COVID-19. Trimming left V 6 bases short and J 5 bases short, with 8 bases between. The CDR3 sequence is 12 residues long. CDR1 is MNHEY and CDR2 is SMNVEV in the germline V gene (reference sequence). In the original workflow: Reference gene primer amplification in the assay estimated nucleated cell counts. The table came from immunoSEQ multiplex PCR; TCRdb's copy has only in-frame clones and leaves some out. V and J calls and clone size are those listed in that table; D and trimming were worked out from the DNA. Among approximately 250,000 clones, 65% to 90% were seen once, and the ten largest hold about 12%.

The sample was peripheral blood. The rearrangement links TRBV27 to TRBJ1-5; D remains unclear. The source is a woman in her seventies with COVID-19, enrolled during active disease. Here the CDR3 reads CASRLSDQPQHF. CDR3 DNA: TGTGCCAGCAGATTGAGCGATCAGCCCCAGCATTTT.